This TCR beta chain appears in the sequencing data of a study of tumor-infiltrating lymphocytes in primary liver carcinoma. Study overall: Ranging in age from 30 to 69 years, the patients were men and women. The tumors ranged from about 4 to 10 cm across and fell within stage T1-T3 N0M0. Findings and caveats of the study: The proportion of top clones found throughout all five tumor regions was only about 7.5-25%. Reduced overlap was seen in tumor-adjacent and tumor-blood pairs versus tumor region pairs.

The tissue used was unsorted bulk material of about 20-33 mg. RNA and DNA were co-extracted from it with the AllPrep DNA/RNA mini kit. This clonotype appeared a few times. Its antigen is not identified. From approximately 0.5 ug of total RNA, TCR beta-specific cDNA was reverse-transcribed using a constant-region primer. Three-round nested multiplex PCR performed with slightly modified ARM-PCR produced the TCR beta libraries. A C-beta reverse primer and TRBV1-TRBV30 forward primers served in each of the first two PCR rounds, at ten to eleven cycles apiece. TCRdb used MiXCR to reprocess the multiplex PCR reads, holding one entry per CDR3 protein. The sample lists approximately 120,000 distinct CDR3 sequences, 55% to 75% occurring once. This CDR3 is built from 11 residues. The ends were cut back, 4 bases at V and 8 bases at J, with 6 bases in the middle.

This chain uses TRBV12-3 or TRBV12-4 with TRBJ2-1; D is unresolved. This TCR came from a woman aged 60 to 75 with primary liver carcinoma and hepatitis B virus infection. The sequenced material came from liver tumor tissue from sampling region 3. As for subset: tumor region T3, left-lateral pole. CDR3: CASSSPDEQFF. The CDR3 DNA reads TGTGCCAGCAGTTCCCCGGATGAGCAGTTCTTC.